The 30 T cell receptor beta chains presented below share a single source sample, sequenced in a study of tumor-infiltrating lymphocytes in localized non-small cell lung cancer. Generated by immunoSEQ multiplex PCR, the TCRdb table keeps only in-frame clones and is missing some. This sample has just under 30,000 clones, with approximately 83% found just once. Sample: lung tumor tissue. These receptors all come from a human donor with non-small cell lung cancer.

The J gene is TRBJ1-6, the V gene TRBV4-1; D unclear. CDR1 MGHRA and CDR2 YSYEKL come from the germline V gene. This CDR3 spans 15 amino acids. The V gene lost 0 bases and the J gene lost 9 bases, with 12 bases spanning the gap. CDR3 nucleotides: TGCGCCAGCAGCCAAGACGACCACAGAACTTCACCCCTCCACTTT. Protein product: CASSQDDHRTSPLHF.

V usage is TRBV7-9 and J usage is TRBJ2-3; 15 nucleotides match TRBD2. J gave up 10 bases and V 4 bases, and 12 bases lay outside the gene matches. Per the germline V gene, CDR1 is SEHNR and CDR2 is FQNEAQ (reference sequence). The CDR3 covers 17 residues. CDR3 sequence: CASSSTIGLAGGEAQYF. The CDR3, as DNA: TGTGCCAGCAGCTCCACAATCGGACTAGCGGGGGGGGAGGCGCAGTATTTT.

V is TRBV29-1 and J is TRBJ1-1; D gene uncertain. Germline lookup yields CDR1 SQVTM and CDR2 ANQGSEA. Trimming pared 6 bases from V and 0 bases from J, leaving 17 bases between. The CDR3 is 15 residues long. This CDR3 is CSVAGGWGMNTEAFF. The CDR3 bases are TGCAGCGTGGCCGGAGGGTGGGGTATGAACACTGAAGCTTTCTTT. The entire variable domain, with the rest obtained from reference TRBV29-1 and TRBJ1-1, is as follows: SAVISQKPSRDICQRGTSLTIQCQVDSQVTMMFWYRQQPGQSLTLIATANQGSEATYESGFVIDKFPISRPNLTFSTLTVSNMSPEDSSIYLCSVAGGWGMNTEAFFGQGTRLTVV.

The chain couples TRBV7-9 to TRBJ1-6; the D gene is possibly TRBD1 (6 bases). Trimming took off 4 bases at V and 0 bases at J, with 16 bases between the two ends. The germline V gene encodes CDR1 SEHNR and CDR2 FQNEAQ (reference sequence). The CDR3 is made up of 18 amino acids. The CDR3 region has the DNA TGTGCCAGCAGCTCACCGTACGGGACAAGCTCCTATAATTCACCCCTCCACTTT. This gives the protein CASSSPYGTSSYNSPLHF.

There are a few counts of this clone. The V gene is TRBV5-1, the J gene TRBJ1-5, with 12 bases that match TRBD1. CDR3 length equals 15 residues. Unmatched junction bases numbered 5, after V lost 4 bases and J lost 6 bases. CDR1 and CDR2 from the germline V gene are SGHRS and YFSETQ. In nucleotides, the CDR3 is TGCGCCAGCAGCATGGGACAGGGGGCGGGTCAGCCCCAGCATTTT. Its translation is CASSMGQGAGQPQHF. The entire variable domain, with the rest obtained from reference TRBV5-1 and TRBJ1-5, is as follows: KAGVTQTPRYLIKTRGQQVTLSCSPISGHRSVSWYQQTPGQGLQFLFEYFSETQRNKGNFPGRFSGRQFSNSRSEMNVSTLELGDSALYLCASSMGQGAGQPQHFGDGTRLSIL.

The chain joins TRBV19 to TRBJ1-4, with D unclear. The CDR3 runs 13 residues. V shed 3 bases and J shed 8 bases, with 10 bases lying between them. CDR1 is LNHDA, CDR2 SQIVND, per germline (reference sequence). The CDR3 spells CASSIGGIEKLFF. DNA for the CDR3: TGTGCCAGTAGTATCGGAGGGATAGAAAAACTGTTTTTT. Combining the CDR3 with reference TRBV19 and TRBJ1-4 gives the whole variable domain DGGITQSPKYLFRKEGQNVTLSCEQNLNHDAMYWYRQDPGQGLRLIYYSQIVNDFQKGDIAEGYSVSREKKESFPLTVTSAQKNPTAFYLCASSIGGIEKLFFGSGTQLSVL.

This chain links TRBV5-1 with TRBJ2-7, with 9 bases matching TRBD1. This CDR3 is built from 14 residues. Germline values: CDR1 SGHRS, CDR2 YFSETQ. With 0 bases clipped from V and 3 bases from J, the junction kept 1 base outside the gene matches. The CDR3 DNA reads TGCGCCAGCAGCTTGGGGGGACAGGGCTACGAGCAGTACTTC. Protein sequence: CASSLGGQGYEQYF. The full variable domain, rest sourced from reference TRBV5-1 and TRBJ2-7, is KAGVTQTPRYLIKTRGQQVTLSCSPISGHRSVSWYQQTPGQGLQFLFEYFSETQRNKGNFPGRFSGRQFSNSRSEMNVSTLELGDSALYLCASSLGGQGYEQYFGPGTRLTVT.

The CDR3 nucleotides are TGTGCCAGTAGTATTCCGTTTTCGGGTGAGCAGTTCTTC. Amino acids: CASSIPFSGEQFF. The V call is TRBV19, the J call TRBJ2-1; D remains ambiguous. The CDR3 is made up of 13 amino acids. Germline V gene sequence: CDR1 LNHDA, CDR2 SQIVND (reference sequence). The germline V and J ends were trimmed by 3 bases and 9 bases, with 12 bases remaining between them.

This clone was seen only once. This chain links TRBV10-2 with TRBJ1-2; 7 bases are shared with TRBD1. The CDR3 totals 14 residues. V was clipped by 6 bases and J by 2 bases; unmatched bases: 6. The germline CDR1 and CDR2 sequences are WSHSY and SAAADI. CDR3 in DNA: TGCGCCAGCAGAGACAGGGCCTCGAACTATGGCTACACCTTC. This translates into CASRDRASNYGYTF.

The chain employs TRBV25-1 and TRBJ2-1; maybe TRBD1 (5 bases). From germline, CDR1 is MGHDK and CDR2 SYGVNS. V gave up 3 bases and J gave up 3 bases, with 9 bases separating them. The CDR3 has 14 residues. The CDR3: CASSDRRDYNEQFF. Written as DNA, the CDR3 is TGTGCCAGCAGTGATCGCAGGGACTACAATGAGCAGTTCTTC.

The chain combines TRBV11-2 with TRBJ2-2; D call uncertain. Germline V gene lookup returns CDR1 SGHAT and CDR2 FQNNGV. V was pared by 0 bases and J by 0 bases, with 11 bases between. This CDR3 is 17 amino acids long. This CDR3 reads CASSLDRQTTNTGELFF. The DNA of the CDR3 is TGTGCCAGCAGCTTAGATCGCCAAACTACGAACACCGGGGAGCTGTTTTTT.

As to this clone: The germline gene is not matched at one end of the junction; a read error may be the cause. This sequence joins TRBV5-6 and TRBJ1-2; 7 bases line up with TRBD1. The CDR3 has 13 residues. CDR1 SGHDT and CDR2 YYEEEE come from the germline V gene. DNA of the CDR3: TGTGCCAGCAGCCGTGGGGACAGTTTTGGAAGAGACTTC. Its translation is CASSRGDSFGRDF.

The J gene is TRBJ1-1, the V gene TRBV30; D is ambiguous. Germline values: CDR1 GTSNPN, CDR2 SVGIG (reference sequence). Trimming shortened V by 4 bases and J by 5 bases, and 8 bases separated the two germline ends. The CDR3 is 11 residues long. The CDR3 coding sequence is TGTGCCTGGATCTTATTTACTGAAGCTTTCTTT. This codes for CAWILFTEAFF.

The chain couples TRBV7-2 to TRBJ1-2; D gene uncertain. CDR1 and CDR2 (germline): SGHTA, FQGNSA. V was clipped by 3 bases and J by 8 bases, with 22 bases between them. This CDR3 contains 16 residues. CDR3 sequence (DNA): TGTGCCAGCAGCTTCGAGCGGGGTTCGGGTGTTAAGGGCTACACCTTC. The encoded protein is CASSFERGSGVKGYTF. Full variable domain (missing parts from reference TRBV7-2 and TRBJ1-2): GAGVSQSPSNKVTEKGKDVELRCDPISGHTALYWYRQSLGQGLEFLIYFQGNSAPDKSGLPSDRFSAERTGGSVSTLTIQRTQQEDSAVYLCASSFERGSGVKGYTFGSGTRLTVV.

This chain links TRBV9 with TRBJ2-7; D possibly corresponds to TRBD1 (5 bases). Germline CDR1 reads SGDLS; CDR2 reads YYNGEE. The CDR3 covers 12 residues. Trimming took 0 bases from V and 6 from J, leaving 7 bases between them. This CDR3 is CASSVDTGEQYF. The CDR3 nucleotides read TGTGCCAGCAGCGTAGATACAGGCGAGCAGTACTTC.

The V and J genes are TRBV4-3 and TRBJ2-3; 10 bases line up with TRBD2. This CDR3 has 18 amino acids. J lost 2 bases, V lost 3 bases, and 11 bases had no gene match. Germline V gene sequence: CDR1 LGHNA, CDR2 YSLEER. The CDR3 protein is CASSHGVTSGASTDTQYF. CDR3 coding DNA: TGCGCCAGCAGCCATGGCGTTACTAGCGGGGCTTCCACAGATACGCAGTATTTT.

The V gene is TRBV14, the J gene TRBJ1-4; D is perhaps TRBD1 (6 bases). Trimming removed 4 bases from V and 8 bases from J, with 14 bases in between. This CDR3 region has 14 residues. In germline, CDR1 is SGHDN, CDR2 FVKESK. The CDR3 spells CASSPGGGPEKLFF. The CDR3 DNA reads TGTGCCAGCAGCCCCGGCGGGGGGCCGGAAAAACTGTTTTTT.

This CDR3 is CASSLGQETQYF. DNA for the CDR3: TGCGCCAGCAGCTTGGGACAAGAGACCCAGTACTTC. This chain connects TRBV5-1 to TRBJ2-5; unclear D gene. CDR3 length: 12 amino acids. V was clipped by 0 bases and J by 2 bases, with 2 bases between them. Germline loops: CDR1 SGHRS, CDR2 YFSETQ.

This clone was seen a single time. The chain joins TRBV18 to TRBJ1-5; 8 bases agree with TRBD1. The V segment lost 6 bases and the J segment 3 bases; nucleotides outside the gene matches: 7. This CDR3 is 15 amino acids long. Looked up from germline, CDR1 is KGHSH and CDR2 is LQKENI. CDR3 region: CASSEQGANNQPQHF. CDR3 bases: TGTGCCAGCTCTGAGCAGGGGGCGAACAATCAGCCCCAGCATTTT.

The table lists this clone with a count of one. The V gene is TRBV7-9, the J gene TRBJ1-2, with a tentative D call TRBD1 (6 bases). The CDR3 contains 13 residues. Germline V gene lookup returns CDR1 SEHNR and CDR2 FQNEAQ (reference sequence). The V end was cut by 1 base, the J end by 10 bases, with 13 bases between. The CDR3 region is CASSLVGQLAYTF. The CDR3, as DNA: TGTGCCAGCAGCTTAGTGGGACAACTAGCCTACACCTTC. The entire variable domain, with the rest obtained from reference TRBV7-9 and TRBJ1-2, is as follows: DTGVSQNPRHKITKRGQNVTFRCDPISEHNRLYWYRQTLGQGPEFLTYFQNEAQLEKSRLLSDRFSAERPKGSFSTLEIQRTEQGDSAMYLCASSLVGQLAYTFGSGTRLTVV.

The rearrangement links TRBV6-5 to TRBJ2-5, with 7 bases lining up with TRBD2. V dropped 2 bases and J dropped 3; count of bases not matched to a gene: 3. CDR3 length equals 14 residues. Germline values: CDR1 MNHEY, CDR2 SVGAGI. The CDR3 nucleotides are TGTGCCAGCAGTTACAGGGGACTAAAAGAGACCCAGTACTTC. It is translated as CASSYRGLKETQYF.

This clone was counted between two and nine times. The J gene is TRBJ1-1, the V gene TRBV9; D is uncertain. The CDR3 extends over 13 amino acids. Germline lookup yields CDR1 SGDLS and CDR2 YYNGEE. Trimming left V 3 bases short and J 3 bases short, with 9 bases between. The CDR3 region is CASSAMFDTEAFF. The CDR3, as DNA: TGTGCCAGCAGCGCGATGTTTGACACTGAAGCTTTCTTT.

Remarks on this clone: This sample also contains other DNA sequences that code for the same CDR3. The DNA for the CDR3 is TGCGCCAGCAGCCCCGGCGCAGGGGAGACCCAGTACTTC. As protein: CASSPGAGETQYF. The chain employs TRBV5-1 and TRBJ2-5, with D possibly being TRBD1 (5 bases). The V gene's germline CDR1 is SGHRS and CDR2 YFSETQ. This CDR3 has 13 amino acids. The V end lost 4 bases, the J end lost 5 bases, and 12 bases lay between the germline ends. The full variable domain, with the rest looked up from reference TRBV5-1 and TRBJ2-5, is KAGVTQTPRYLIKTRGQQVTLSCSPISGHRSVSWYQQTPGQGLQFLFEYFSETQRNKGNFPGRFSGRQFSNSRSEMNVSTLELGDSALYLCASSPGAGETQYFGPGTRLLVL.

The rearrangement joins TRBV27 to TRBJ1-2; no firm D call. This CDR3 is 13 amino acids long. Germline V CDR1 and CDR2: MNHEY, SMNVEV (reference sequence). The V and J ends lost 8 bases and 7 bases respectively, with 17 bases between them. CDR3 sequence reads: CASGVRELSGYTF. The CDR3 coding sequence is TGTGCCAGCGGGGTACGGGAGCTATCTGGCTACACCTTC.

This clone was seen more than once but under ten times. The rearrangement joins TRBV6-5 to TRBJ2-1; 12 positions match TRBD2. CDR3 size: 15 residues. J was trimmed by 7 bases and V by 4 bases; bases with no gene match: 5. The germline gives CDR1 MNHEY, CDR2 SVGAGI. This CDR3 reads CASSLLAGGKNEQFF. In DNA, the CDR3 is TGTGCCAGCAGTTTACTAGCGGGGGGCAAGAATGAGCAGTTCTTC.

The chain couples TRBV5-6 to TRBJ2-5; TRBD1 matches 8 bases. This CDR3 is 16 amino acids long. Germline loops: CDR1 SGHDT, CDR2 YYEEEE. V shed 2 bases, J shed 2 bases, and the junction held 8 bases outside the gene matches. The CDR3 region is CASSFRPTGEQETQYF. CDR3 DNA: TGTGCCAGCAGCTTCCGTCCGACAGGGGAACAAGAGACCCAGTACTTC.

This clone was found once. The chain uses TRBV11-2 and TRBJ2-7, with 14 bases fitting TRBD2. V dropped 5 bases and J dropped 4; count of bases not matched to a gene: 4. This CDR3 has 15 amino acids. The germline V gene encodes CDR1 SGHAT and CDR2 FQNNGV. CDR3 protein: CASSEGLAGVYEQYF. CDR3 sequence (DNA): TGTGCCAGCAGCGAGGGACTAGCGGGGGTTTACGAGCAGTACTTC.

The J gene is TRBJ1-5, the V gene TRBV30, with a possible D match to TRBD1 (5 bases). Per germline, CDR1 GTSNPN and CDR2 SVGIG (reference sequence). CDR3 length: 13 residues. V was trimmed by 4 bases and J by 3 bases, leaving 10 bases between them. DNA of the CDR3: TGTGCCTGGACCCGGGACCCCAATCAGCCCCAGCATTTT. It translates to CAWTRDPNQPQHF.

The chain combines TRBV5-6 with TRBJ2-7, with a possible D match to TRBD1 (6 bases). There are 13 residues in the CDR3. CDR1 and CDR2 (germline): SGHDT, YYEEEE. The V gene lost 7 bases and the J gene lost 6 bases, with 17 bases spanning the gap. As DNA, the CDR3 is TGTGCCAGCCATTCACAGGGTTTGGGCGAGCAGTACTTC. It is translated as CASHSQGLGEQYF.

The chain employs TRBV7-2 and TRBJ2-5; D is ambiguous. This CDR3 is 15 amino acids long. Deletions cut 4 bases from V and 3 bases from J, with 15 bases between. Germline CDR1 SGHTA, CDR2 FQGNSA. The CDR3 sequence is CASSYNPGREETQYF. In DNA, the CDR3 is TGTGCCAGCAGCTATAACCCCGGACGGGAAGAGACCCAGTACTTC.